Listed here are 25 T cell receptor beta chains from one sample, sequenced in a study of T cell responses to AZD1222 COVID-19 vaccine. Data came from immunoSEQ multiplex PCR; TCRdb stores just in-frame clones and leaves some out. The sample shows approximately 160,000 clones, about 92% of them seen only once. The sample was peripheral blood, taken on day 0 of AZD1222 vaccination. The source of these receptors is an adult in good health.

V usage is TRBV5-1 and J usage is TRBJ1-4; D is perhaps TRBD1 (5 bases). The V and J ends lost 0 bases and 0 bases respectively, with 6 bases between them. This CDR3 comprises 15 residues. Germline V lookup: CDR1 SGHRS, CDR2 YFSETQ. DNA for the CDR3: TGCGCCAGCAGCTTGGGAGGGGCAACTAATGAAAAACTGTTTTTT. Its translation is CASSLGGATNEKLFF. Together with reference TRBV5-1 and TRBJ1-4, the CDR3 gives the full variable domain: KAGVTQTPRYLIKTRGQQVTLSCSPISGHRSVSWYQQTPGQGLQFLFEYFSETQRNKGNFPGRFSGRQFSNSRSEMNVSTLELGDSALYLCASSLGGATNEKLFFGSGTQLSVL.

This chain links TRBV5-1 with TRBJ1-6, with a tentative D call TRBD1 (5 bases). The germline V and J ends were trimmed by 5 bases and 6 bases, with 15 bases remaining between them. CDR3 length: 15 residues. Germline CDR1 SGHRS, CDR2 YFSETQ. The CDR3 region has the DNA TGCGCCAGCAGACGTTTGGGGCAGGTTAATTCACCCCTCCACTTT. Protein: CASRRLGQVNSPLHF.

The table lists this clone with a few counts. This chain connects TRBV4-1 to TRBJ2-2; no firm D call. CDR3 length: 17 residues. Germline V gives CDR1 MGHRA, CDR2 YSYEKL. Trimming took off 1 base at V and 5 bases at J, with 17 bases between the two ends. The CDR3 here is CASSQGWGSGRTGELFF. Here the CDR3 DNA reads TGCGCCAGCAGCCAAGGATGGGGAAGTGGAAGAACCGGGGAGCTGTTTTTT.

The chain has TRBV6-2 or TRBV6-3 and TRBJ2-5; D remains unclear. This CDR3 comprises 16 residues. The V and J ends lost 5 bases and 0 bases respectively, with 16 bases between them. Germline loops: CDR1 MNHEY, CDR2 SVGEGT. In DNA form, the CDR3 reads TGTGCCAGCAGTGATGGACCCGAGGCCTACCAAGAGACCCAGTACTTC. This gives the protein CASSDGPEAYQETQYF.

V is TRBV6-5 and J is TRBJ1-2; maybe TRBD1 (6 bases). The CDR3 covers 13 residues. Between the trimmed V and J ends, which lost 3 bases and 2 bases, there was a span of 7 bases. From germline, CDR1 is MNHEY and CDR2 SVGAGI. The CDR3 protein is CASSYGQNYGYTF. In nucleotides, the CDR3 is TGTGCCAGCAGTTATGGACAGAACTATGGCTACACCTTC.

V is TRBV6-2 or TRBV6-3 and J is TRBJ2-3, with 8 bases aligning to TRBD1. The germline CDR1 and CDR2 sequences are MNHEY and SVGEGT. The CDR3 is 18 residues long. J lost 3 bases, V lost 2 bases, and 13 bases had no gene match. Written as DNA, the CDR3 is TGTGCCAGCAGTTACCGGGGCAGGGGGCGCCCCGGGACAGATACGCAGTATTTT. Protein: CASSYRGRGRPGTDTQYF.

The CDR3 sequence is CASSHPYEQYF. The CDR3 region has the DNA TGTGCCAGCAGCCATCCATACGAGCAGTACTTC. The chain links TRBV5-8 to TRBJ2-7; D is unresolved. Trimming removed 4 bases from V and 4 bases from J, with 6 bases in between. The CDR3 consists of 11 residues. Germline V lookup: CDR1 SGHTS, CDR2 YDEGEE.

The V gene is TRBV4-3, the J gene TRBJ1-2; TRBD1 aligns across 7 bases. The CDR3 has 16 residues. J gave up 8 bases and V 0 bases, and 12 bases lay outside the gene matches. In germline, CDR1 is LGHNA, CDR2 YSLEER. The CDR3 bases are TGCGCCAGCAGCCAAGACCGCGGACTAACAGGGGTCGGCTACACCTTC. Translated: CASSQDRGLTGVGYTF.

This chain joins TRBV18 and TRBJ2-7; D may match TRBD1 or TRBD2 (6 bases each). CDR1 and CDR2 from the germline V gene are KGHSH and LQKENI. The CDR3 length is 15 residues. Trimming cost V 0 bases and J 4 bases, with 13 bases left between them. The CDR3 DNA reads TGTGCCAGCTCACCACCGGGGGGCGCAGGGTACGAGCAGTACTTC. Amino acid sequence: CASSPPGGAGYEQYF.

The V and J genes are TRBV4-1 and TRBJ1-2; D may be TRBD1 (6 bases). Per the germline V gene, CDR1 is MGHRA and CDR2 is YSYEKL. The CDR3 has 15 amino acids. The V end was cut by 5 bases, the J end by 1 base, with 14 bases between. CDR3 amino acids: CASSSGGPDNYGYTF. CDR3 coding DNA: TGCGCCAGCAGCTCCGGGGGGCCCGATAACTATGGCTACACCTTC.

The J gene is TRBJ2-5, the V gene TRBV29-1, with D unresolved. There are 12 residues in the CDR3. CDR1 SQVTM and CDR2 ANQGSEA come from the germline V gene. Trimming removed 6 bases at V and 2 bases at J, with 10 bases between. CDR3 sequence (DNA): TGCAGCGTCTCAAAACAGCAAGAGACCCAGTACTTC. It specifies CSVSKQQETQYF.

The chain uses TRBV15 and TRBJ1-1; no definite D call. The germline CDR1 and CDR2 sequences are LNHNV and YYDKDF (reference sequence). The CDR3 has 14 amino acids. V gave up 0 bases and J gave up 4 bases, with 9 bases separating them. CDR3 in amino acids: CATSRDLVGTEAFF. In DNA, the CDR3 is TGTGCCACCAGCAGAGATCTAGTGGGCACTGAAGCTTTCTTT.

This sequence joins TRBV11-2 and TRBJ2-3; D call uncertain. The ends were cut back, 7 bases at V and 3 bases at J, with 14 bases in the middle. The germline V gene encodes CDR1 SGHAT and CDR2 FQNNGV. The CDR3 consists of 14 residues. The DNA of the CDR3 is TGTGCCAGCACCACGGTACGGGCTACAGATACGCAGTATTTT. Amino acid sequence: CASTTVRATDTQYF.

This chain connects TRBV5-8 to TRBJ1-3; 8 positions agree with TRBD1. CDR3 size: 16 residues. V dropped 5 bases and J dropped 4; count of bases not matched to a gene: 11. Germline assignment: CDR1 SGHTS and CDR2 YDEGEE. CDR3 residues: CASRKTQGAQGNTIYF. The CDR3 nucleotides are TGTGCCAGCAGAAAGACCCAGGGGGCGCAAGGAAACACCATATATTTT.

This clone was seen only once. The chain employs TRBV30 and TRBJ2-2; the match to TRBD2 covers 9 bases. Germline V gives CDR1 GTSNPN, CDR2 SVGIG (reference sequence). The CDR3 contains 18 residues. Unmatched junction bases numbered 13, after V lost 2 bases and J lost 3 bases. The CDR3 DNA follows: TGTGCCTGGAGTTCTTTAGGAGCGGGGGGTTCGCACACCGGGGAGCTGTTTTTT. Translating it yields CAWSSLGAGGSHTGELFF.

The chain's CDR3 is CASSLSGSGANVLTF. In nucleotides, the CDR3 is TGTGCCAGCAGCTTATCCGGGTCTGGGGCCAACGTCCTGACTTTC. This chain connects TRBV7-6 to TRBJ2-6; no clear D gene. The CDR3 length is 15 residues. CDR1 and CDR2 from the germline V gene are SGHVS and FNYEAQ. With 2 bases removed from V and 1 base from J, the gap between germline ends came to 6 bases.

J is TRBJ2-5 and V is TRBV11-2; D uncertain. The CDR3 length is 16 residues. Germline loops: CDR1 SGHAT, CDR2 FQNNGV. With 5 bases removed from V and 4 bases from J, the gap between germline ends came to 20 bases. CDR3 loop: CASSPGERRVGETQYF. CDR3 coding DNA: TGTGCCAGCAGCCCAGGCGAGAGACGGGTGGGAGAGACCCAGTACTTC.

The V gene is TRBV6-2 or TRBV6-3, the J gene TRBJ2-1; unclear D gene. Trimming left V 5 bases short and J 2 bases short, with 10 bases between. This CDR3 comprises 14 residues. Germline V CDR1 and CDR2: MNHEY, SVGEGT. The CDR3 coding sequence is TGTGCCAGCAGTCAGGACGGACCCTACAATGAGCAGTTCTTC. Translated: CASSQDGPYNEQFF.

The CDR3 protein is CASSYSGTSGGYNTGELFF. The CDR3 DNA reads TGTGCCAGCAGTTACTCCGGGACTAGCGGGGGTTATAACACCGGGGAGCTGTTTTTT. The rearrangement links TRBV6-2 or TRBV6-3 to TRBJ2-2, with 14 bases matching TRBD2. Per the germline V gene, CDR1 is MNHEY and CDR2 is SVGEGT. CDR3 length equals 19 residues. The V and J ends lost 0 bases and 2 bases, in that order; junction bases with no gene match: 5.

V and J are TRBV29-1 and TRBJ1-2, with TRBD1 matching over 7 bases. This CDR3 region has 13 residues. Germline loops: CDR1 SQVTM, CDR2 ANQGSEA. V was clipped by 3 bases and J by 2 bases; unmatched bases: 3. CDR3 loop: CSVDLGGNYGYTF. CDR3 DNA sequence: TGCAGCGTTGATTTAGGGGGCAACTATGGCTACACCTTC. Drawing the rest from reference TRBV29-1 and TRBJ1-2, the complete variable domain is SAVISQKPSRDICQRGTSLTIQCQVDSQVTMMFWYRQQPGQSLTLIATANQGSEATYESGFVIDKFPISRPNLTFSTLTVSNMSPEDSSIYLCSVDLGGNYGYTFGSGTRLTVV.

The chain recombines TRBV5-4 with TRBJ1-4; TRBD1 aligns across 8 bases. The CDR3 contains 14 residues. V lost 2 bases, J lost 8 bases, and 5 bases stayed unmatched. Germline V gene data show CDR1 as SGHNT and CDR2 as YYREEE (reference sequence). The CDR3 here is CASSFQGAGEKLFF. The CDR3 DNA reads as TGTGCCAGCAGCTTCCAGGGGGCAGGGGAAAAACTGTTTTTT.

The chain links TRBV28 to TRBJ2-7; 7 bases fit TRBD1. Trimming took 3 bases from V and 3 from J; bases not matched to a gene: 5. Germline V gives CDR1 MDHEN, CDR2 SYDVKM. The CDR3 consists of 14 residues. DNA of the CDR3: TGTGCCAGCAGTTTGACAGGGAGCCGCTACGAGCAGTACTTC. Translation gives CASSLTGSRYEQYF.

The chain employs TRBV19 and TRBJ1-2; 9 bases are shared with TRBD1. Germline lookup yields CDR1 LNHDA and CDR2 SQIVND (reference sequence). V trimming: 5 bases; J trimming: 7 bases; junction bases outside the gene matches: 14. The CDR3 length is 16 residues. The CDR3 nucleotides read TGTGCCAGTAGTTTCGCCGGGACAGGGATAAGTAGTGGCTACACCTTC. Protein product: CASSFAGTGISSGYTF.

The J gene is TRBJ2-7, the V gene TRBV7-2; perhaps TRBD2 as D (6 bases). Trimming took 5 bases from V and 4 from J, leaving 21 bases between them. Germline V gene data show CDR1 as SGHTA and CDR2 as FQGNSA. CDR3 length equals 16 residues. CDR3 in DNA: TGTGCCAGCAGCCCCTCCCCGGCGGGGCAAGGGTACGAGCAGTACTTC. Translating gives CASSPSPAGQGYEQYF.

V is TRBV6-2 or TRBV6-3 and J is TRBJ2-7, with D possibly matching TRBD2 (6 bases). The germline gives CDR1 MNHEY, CDR2 SVGEGT. The V and J ends lost 5 bases and 2 bases respectively, with 19 bases between them. This CDR3 comprises 16 residues. CDR3: CASSELMGEDTYEQYF. CDR3 bases: TGTGCCAGCAGTGAGCTAATGGGGGAGGACACCTACGAGCAGTACTTC.